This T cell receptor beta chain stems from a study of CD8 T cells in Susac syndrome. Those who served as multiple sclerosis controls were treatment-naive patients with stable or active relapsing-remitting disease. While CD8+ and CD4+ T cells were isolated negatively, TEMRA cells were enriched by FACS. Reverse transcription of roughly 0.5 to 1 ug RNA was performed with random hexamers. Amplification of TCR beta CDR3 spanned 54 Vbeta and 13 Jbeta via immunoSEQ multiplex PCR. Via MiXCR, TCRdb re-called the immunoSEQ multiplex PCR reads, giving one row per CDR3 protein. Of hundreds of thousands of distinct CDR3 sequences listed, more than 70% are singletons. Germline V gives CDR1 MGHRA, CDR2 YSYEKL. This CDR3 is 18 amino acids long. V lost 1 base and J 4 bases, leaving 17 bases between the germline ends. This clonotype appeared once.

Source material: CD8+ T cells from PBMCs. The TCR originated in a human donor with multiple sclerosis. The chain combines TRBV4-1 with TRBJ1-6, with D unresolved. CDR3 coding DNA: TGCGCCAGCAGCCAAGGCTGGTCAGAGGACCATTATAATTCACCCCTCCACTTT. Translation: CASSQGWSEDHYNSPLHF.